This TCR beta chain was sequenced for a study of graft-versus-host responses after intestinal transplantation. Study information: Uniformly, recipients were administered anti-thymocyte globulin induction with subsequent tacrolimus and steroids for roughly three years.

With regard to this clone: Its antigen remains unknown.

Whole-study results and caveats: Detected in recipient marrow were GvH clones, some of which were first observed in ileum or blood. Early post-transplant HvG declines were associated with peak circulating GvH clone levels.

This CDR3 is built from 11 residues. CDR1 is DFQATT and CDR2 is SNEGSKA in the germline V gene (reference sequence). The V and J ends lost 5 bases and 8 bases respectively, with 10 bases between them. This table comes from immunoSEQ multiplex PCR, and its TCRdb copy is limited to in-frame clones, with some not included. The sample lists about 27,000 clones; more than 80% were seen once. This clonotype was obtained from a human patient who received an intestinal transplant, so some T cells may come from the graft donor. This chain links TRBV20-1 with TRBJ2-1, with D perhaps given as TRBD1 or TRBD2 (6 bases each). The source was PBMCs, collected 18 days after transplant. CDR3 bases: TGCAGTGCTCGGGGGCCAGATGAGCAGTTCTTC. Protein: CSARGPDEQFF.